The 24 T cell receptor beta chains reported below all come from one sample, sequenced in a study of molecular identifiers for immune sequencing clone quantification. Each CDR3 protein gets one entry after TCRdb re-called the PCR reads with MiXCR. The sample contains 30,000 to 40,000 distinct CDR3 sequences, 15% to 20% of which appear only once. The sequenced sample was naive CD8+ T cells from blood, with Jurkat cell RNA spiked in. Subset indicated: FACS-sorted CD8+CD4-CCR7+CD45RA+ naive T cells. The receptors were gathered from a human donor in good health. Some libraries in this study had Jurkat cell RNA spiked in.

This clonotype was counted ten times or more. The gene calls are TRBV2 and TRBJ2-1, with TRBD1 matching over 11 bases. The J segment lost 10 bases and the V segment lost 4 bases, leaving 6 bases of the junction unmatched. The CDR3 consists of 14 residues. Looked up from germline, CDR1 is SNHLY and CDR2 is FYNNEI. The CDR3 protein is CASSGRTGGNEQFF. CDR3 bases: TGTGCCAGCAGTGGGAGGACAGGGGGCAACGAGCAGTTCTTC.

This clonotype was detected a few times. This chain uses TRBV19 with TRBJ2-5, with 8 bases that match TRBD1. The CDR3 loop spans 15 amino acids. Trimming at V came to 7 bases and at J to 1 base, leaving 8 bases not matched to a gene. Germline assignment: CDR1 LNHDA and CDR2 SQIVND (reference sequence). CDR3 residues: CASKRTGRFQETQYF. The DNA of the CDR3 is TGTGCCAGTAAGCGGACAGGGCGTTTCCAAGAGACCCAGTACTTC. Based on the CDR3 plus reference TRBV19 and TRBJ2-5, the full variable domain is DGGITQSPKYLFRKEGQNVTLSCEQNLNHDAMYWYRQDPGQGLRLIYYSQIVNDFQKGDIAEGYSVSREKKESFPLTVTSAQKNPTAFYLCASKRTGRFQETQYFGPGTRLLVL.

The sample holds many counts of this clonotype. The CDR3 coding sequence is TGCAGCGTTGAAATCGGAGGGGAAACTGAAGCTTTCTTT. The encoded protein is CSVEIGGETEAFF. This chain uses TRBV29-1 with TRBJ1-1; possible D gene TRBD1, 5 bases. The CDR3 is made up of 13 amino acids. The germline V gene has CDR1 SQVTM and CDR2 ANQGSEA. Trimming removed 2 bases at V and 5 bases at J, with 12 bases between.

This clonotype was found many times. The chain employs TRBV2 and TRBJ2-7; 7 bases fit TRBD1. J was trimmed by 1 base and V by 6 bases; bases with no gene match: 3. This CDR3 has 13 amino acids. Germline V gives CDR1 SNHLY, CDR2 FYNNEI. In nucleotides, the CDR3 is TGTGCCAGCAGGGACAGGCCGTCCTACGAGCAGTACTTC. Amino acids: CASRDRPSYEQYF.

Comment on this clonotype: A junction boundary mismatches the germline segment, possibly from a read error. The rearrangement uses TRBV4-1 and TRBJ2-3; D is unclear. Germline V lookup: CDR1 MGHRA, CDR2 YSYEKL. The CDR3 covers 12 residues. CDR3 nucleotide sequence: TGCGCCAGCAGCCTTCGTGGAGATACGCGGTATTTT. The encoded protein is CASSLRGDTRYF.

Concerning this clonotype: The germline gene is not matched at one end of the junction; a read error may be the cause. The J gene is TRBJ1-1, the V gene TRBV27; no definite D call. The CDR3 runs 14 residues. Per germline, CDR1 MNHEY and CDR2 SMNVEV (reference sequence). For the CDR3, the DNA is TGTGCCAGCAGTTTATCGAGTCAAGGCCCTGAAGCTCTCTTT. The encoded protein is CASSLSSQGPEALF.

About this clonotype: A read error may explain this, as a much larger clone is one base away. In nucleotides, the CDR3 is TGTGCCAGTAGCCTCGGACGGGGAAGCTCCTACGAGCAGTACTTC. Its translation: CASSLGRGSSYEQYF. The chain carries TRBV19 and TRBJ2-7, with TRBD2 as a possible D gene (5 bases). This CDR3 region has 15 residues. Germline-derived CDR1 and CDR2 are LNHDA and SQIVND (reference sequence). V lost 6 bases and J lost 0, with 15 bases in between.

The V and J genes are TRBV13 and TRBJ2-5; tentative D call: TRBD2 (5 bases). V lost 7 bases, J lost 7 bases, and 16 bases lay in between. Germline values: CDR1 PRHDT, CDR2 FYEKMQ (reference sequence). The CDR3 runs 13 residues. The CDR3 loop is CASIGLGLSTQYF. CDR3 nucleotide sequence: TGTGCCAGCATTGGTCTAGGACTGTCGACCCAGTACTTC.

This clonotype has at least ten counts. The chain couples TRBV7-2 to TRBJ2-5, with D hard to call. The CDR3 consists of 12 residues. V lost 7 bases and J lost 5, with 11 bases in between. Germline-derived CDR1 and CDR2 are SGHTA and FQGNSA. The CDR3: CASTSHLETQYF. CDR3 nucleotides: TGTGCCAGCACATCCCATCTGGAGACCCAGTACTTC. Variable domain in full (rest from reference TRBV7-2 and TRBJ2-5): GAGVSQSPSNKVTEKGKDVELRCDPISGHTALYWYRQSLGQGLEFLIYFQGNSAPDKSGLPSDRFSAERTGGSVSTLTIQRTQQEDSAVYLCASTSHLETQYFGPGTRLLVL.

This clonotype has at least ten counts. This chain links TRBV7-2 with TRBJ2-1; D remains ambiguous. This CDR3 is built from 15 residues. The germline V gene encodes CDR1 SGHTA and CDR2 FQGNSA. V was shortened by 0 bases and J by 3 bases, with 9 bases between the two germline ends. CDR3 coding DNA: TGTGCCAGCAGCTTAGCCGGAGTCGTCTACAATGAGCAGTTCTTC. The encoded protein is CASSLAGVVYNEQFF.

This clonotype was counted at least ten times. The chain recombines TRBV6-6 with TRBJ2-7, with unresolved D. The CDR3 length is 12 residues. Trimming removed 0 bases from V and 7 bases from J, with 7 bases in between. Germline V gene data show CDR1 as MNHNY and CDR2 as SVGAGI (reference sequence). Here the CDR3 reads CASSYSKREQYF. For the CDR3, the DNA is TGTGCCAGCAGTTACTCGAAACGGGAGCAGTACTTC.

Details on this clonotype: The conserved final phenylalanine or tryptophan is absent from the CDR3, which likely points to a read error. The chain carries TRBV5-4 and TRBJ2-1; possibly TRBD2 for D (5 bases). The CDR3 covers 17 residues. From germline, CDR1 is SGHNT and CDR2 YYREEE (reference sequence). Trimming removed 0 bases at V and 4 bases at J, with 17 bases between. This CDR3 reads CASSLERDGGPYNEQFL. The CDR3 nucleotides are TGTGCCAGCAGCTTGGAGAGGGATGGAGGCCCTTACAATGAGCAGTTCCTC.

This chain connects TRBV28 to TRBJ2-7, with D uncertain. Germline V gene sequence: CDR1 MDHEN, CDR2 SYDVKM. CDR3 size: 12 residues. V lost 7 bases and J lost 9, with 16 bases in between. In nucleotides, the CDR3 is TGTGCCAGCAAGGACCCCAAAGTCGGGCAGTACTTC. This codes for CASKDPKVGQYF.

This clonotype was observed many times. This chain uses TRBV27 with TRBJ2-7; 10 bases line up with TRBD1. V shed 2 bases and J 7 bases; nucleotides not matched to a gene: 14. This CDR3 contains 17 residues. The germline V gene has CDR1 MNHEY and CDR2 SMNVEV (reference sequence). The CDR3 here is CASSLIRRDRGSGEQYF. The CDR3 region has the DNA TGTGCCAGCAGTTTAATTCGCCGGGACAGGGGATCGGGTGAGCAGTACTTC.

This clonotype was counted ten times or more. The V gene is TRBV2, the J gene TRBJ2-2; possibly TRBD2 for D (6 bases). The CDR3 consists of 14 residues. The V end lost 5 bases, the J end lost 1 base, and 8 bases lay between the germline ends. Germline values: CDR1 SNHLY, CDR2 FYNNEI. CDR3 sequence: CASSWDWNTGELFF. The DNA for the CDR3 is TGTGCCAGCAGTTGGGACTGGAACACCGGGGAGCTGTTTTTT.

The V and J genes are TRBV19 and TRBJ2-2; TRBD2 matches at 8 bases. With 3 bases clipped from V and 3 bases from J, the junction kept 6 bases outside the gene matches. Germline loops: CDR1 LNHDA, CDR2 SQIVND (reference sequence). The CDR3 is 16 residues long. In DNA form, the CDR3 reads TGTGCCAGTAGTATTTTTAGCGGGACCTACACCGGGGAGCTGTTTTTT. Protein: CASSIFSGTYTGELFF.

This clonotype was found many times. This chain's CDR3 is CASSPTAGNTEAFF. In DNA, the CDR3 is TGTGCCAGCAGCCCGACGGCAGGTAACACTGAAGCTTTCTTT. The chain carries TRBV4-2 and TRBJ1-1; D not resolved. V lost 4 bases and J lost 2, with 11 bases in between. The CDR3 extends over 14 amino acids. Germline assignment: CDR1 LGHNA and CDR2 YNFKEQ.

In its sample, this clonotype was seen many times. The chain recombines TRBV6-5 with TRBJ2-4, with 7 positions matching TRBD2. Trimming at V came to 0 bases and at J to 7 bases, leaving 3 bases not matched to a gene. This CDR3 spans 14 amino acids. Germline V gives CDR1 MNHEY, CDR2 SVGAGI. For the CDR3, the DNA is TGTGCCAGCAGTTACTCTGGAGCGGGGAACATTCAGTACTTC. This codes for CASSYSGAGNIQYF.

This sequence joins TRBV6-5 and TRBJ2-7; D is unclear. This CDR3 contains 15 residues. The germline CDR1 and CDR2 sequences are MNHEY and SVGAGI. V was pared by 1 base and J by 0 bases, with 10 bases between. The CDR3 nucleotides read TGTGCCAGCAGTTACTTTTTTGGGGACTCCTACGAGCAGTACTTC. Its protein product is CASSYFFGDSYEQYF.

This clonotype was seen many times. The rearrangement joins TRBV14 to TRBJ2-1; the D is unclear. Germline assignment: CDR1 SGHDN and CDR2 FVKESK. The length of the CDR3 is 13 residues. With 4 bases removed from V and 0 bases from J, the gap between germline ends came to 4 bases. CDR3 nucleotide sequence: TGTGCCAGCAGCCCCCCCTCCTACAATGAGCAGTTCTTC. It specifies CASSPPSYNEQFF.

This clonotype has ten or more counts. The rearrangement links TRBV6-5 to TRBJ2-3; no definite D call. CDR3 length: 15 residues. Germline loops: CDR1 MNHEY, CDR2 SVGAGI. Trimming removed 6 bases at V and 1 base at J, with 14 bases between. CDR3 protein: CASSLHTQGTDTQYF. CDR3 nucleotide sequence: TGTGCCAGCAGCCTCCATACGCAAGGCACAGATACGCAGTATTTT.

Remarks on this clonotype: A read error may be the cause here, since a much bigger clone is one base away. No DNA is shown, since the ends of the CDR3 on it are uncertain; the CDR3 is the one TCRdb lists. The rearrangement joins TRBV5-1 to TRBJ2-3; the listed D gene, TRBD1, was not tested against the DNA. The germline V gene encodes CDR1 SGHRS and CDR2 YFSETQ. The CDR3 has 15 residues if both end residues are counted. The CDR3 here is CASSFGQGSADTPYF.

In its sample, this clonotype was seen many times. The chain has TRBV5-4 and TRBJ2-7; D is perhaps TRBD1 or TRBD2 (6 bases each). The V and J ends lost 4 bases and 4 bases respectively, with 15 bases between them. The CDR3 has 14 residues. Germline-derived CDR1 and CDR2 are SGHNT and YYREEE (reference sequence). The CDR3 loop is CASSPDWGAYEQYF. DNA of the CDR3: TGTGCCAGCAGCCCAGATTGGGGGGCGTACGAGCAGTACTTC.

The table lists this clonotype with a few counts. A much larger clone differs by one base, so this may be a read error. The genes are TRBV6-2 or TRBV6-3 and TRBJ1-5; D remains unclear. Trimming removed 5 bases from V and 0 bases from J, with 14 bases in between. CDR3 length equals 16 residues. Germline-derived CDR1 and CDR2 are MNHEY and SVGEGT. The CDR3 loop is CASSHTDGNSNQPQHF. The CDR3 DNA follows: TGTGCCAGCAGTCACACGGACGGGAATAGCAATCAGCCCCAGCATTTT.